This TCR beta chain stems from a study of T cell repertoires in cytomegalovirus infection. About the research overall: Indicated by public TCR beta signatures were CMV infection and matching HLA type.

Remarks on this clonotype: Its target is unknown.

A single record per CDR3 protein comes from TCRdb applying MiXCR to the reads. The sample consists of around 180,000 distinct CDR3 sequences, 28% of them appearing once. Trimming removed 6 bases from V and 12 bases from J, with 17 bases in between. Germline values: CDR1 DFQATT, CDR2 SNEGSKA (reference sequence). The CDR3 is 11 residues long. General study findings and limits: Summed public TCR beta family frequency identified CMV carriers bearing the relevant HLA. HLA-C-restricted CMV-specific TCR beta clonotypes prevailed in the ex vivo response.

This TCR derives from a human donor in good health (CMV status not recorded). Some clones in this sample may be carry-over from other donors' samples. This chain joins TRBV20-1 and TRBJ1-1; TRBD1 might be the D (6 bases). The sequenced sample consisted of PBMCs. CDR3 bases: TGCAGTGCAATCGAGCGGGGGGCAACTTTCTTT. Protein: CSAIERGATFF.